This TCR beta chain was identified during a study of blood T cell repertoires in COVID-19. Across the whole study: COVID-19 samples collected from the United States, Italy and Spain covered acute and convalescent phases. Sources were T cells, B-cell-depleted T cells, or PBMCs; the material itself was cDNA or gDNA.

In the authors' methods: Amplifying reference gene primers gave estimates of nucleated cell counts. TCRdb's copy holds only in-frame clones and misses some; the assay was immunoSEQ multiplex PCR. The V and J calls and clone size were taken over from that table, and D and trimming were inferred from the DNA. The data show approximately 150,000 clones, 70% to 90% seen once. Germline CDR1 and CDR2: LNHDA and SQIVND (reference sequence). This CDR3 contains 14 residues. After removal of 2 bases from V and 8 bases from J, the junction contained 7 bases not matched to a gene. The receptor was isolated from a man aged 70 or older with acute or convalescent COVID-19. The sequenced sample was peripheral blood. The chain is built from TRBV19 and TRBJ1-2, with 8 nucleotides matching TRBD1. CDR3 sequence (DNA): TGTGCCAGTAGTATAATTCAGGGGGCGCGCGGCTACACCTTC. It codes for CASSIIQGARGYTF.